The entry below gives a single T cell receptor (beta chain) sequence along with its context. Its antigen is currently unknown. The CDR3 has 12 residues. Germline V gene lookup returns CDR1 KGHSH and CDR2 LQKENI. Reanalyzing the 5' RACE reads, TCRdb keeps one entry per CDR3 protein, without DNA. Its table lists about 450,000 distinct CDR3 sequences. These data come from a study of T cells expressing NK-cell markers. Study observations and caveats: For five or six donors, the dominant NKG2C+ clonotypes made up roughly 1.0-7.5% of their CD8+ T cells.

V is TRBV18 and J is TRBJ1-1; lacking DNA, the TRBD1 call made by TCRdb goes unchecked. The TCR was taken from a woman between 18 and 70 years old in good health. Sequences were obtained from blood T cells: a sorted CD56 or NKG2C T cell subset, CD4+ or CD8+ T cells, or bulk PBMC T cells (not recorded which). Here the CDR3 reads CASSATGSEAFF.